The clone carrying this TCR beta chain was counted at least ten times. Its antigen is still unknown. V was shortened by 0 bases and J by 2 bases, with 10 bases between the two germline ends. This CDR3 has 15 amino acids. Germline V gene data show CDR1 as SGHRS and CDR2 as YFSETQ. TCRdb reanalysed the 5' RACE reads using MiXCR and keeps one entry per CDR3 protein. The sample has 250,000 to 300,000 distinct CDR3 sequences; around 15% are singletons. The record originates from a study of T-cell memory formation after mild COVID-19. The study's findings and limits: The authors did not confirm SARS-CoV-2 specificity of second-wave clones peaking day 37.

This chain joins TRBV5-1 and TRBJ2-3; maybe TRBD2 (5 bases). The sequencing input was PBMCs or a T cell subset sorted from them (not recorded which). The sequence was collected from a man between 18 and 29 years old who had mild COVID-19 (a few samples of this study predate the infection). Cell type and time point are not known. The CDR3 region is CASSLEGLPTDTQYF. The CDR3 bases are TGCGCCAGCAGCTTGGAAGGACTCCCCACAGATACGCAGTATTTT.